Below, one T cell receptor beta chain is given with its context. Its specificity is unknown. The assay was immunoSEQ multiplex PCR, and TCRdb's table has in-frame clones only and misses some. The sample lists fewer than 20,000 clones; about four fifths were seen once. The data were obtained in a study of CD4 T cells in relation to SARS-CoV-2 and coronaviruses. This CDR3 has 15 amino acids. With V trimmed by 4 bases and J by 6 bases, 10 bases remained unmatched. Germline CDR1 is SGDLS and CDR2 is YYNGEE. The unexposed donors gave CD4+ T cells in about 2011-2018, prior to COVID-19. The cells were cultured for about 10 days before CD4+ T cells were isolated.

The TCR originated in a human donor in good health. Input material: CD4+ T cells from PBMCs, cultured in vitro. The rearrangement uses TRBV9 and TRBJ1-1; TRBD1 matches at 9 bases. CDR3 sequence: CASSTRTGAGAEAFF. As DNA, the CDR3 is TGTGCCAGCAGCACTCGGACAGGGGCCGGTGCTGAAGCTTTCTTT. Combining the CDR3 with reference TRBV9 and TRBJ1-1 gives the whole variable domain DSGVTQTPKHLITATGQRVTLRCSPRSGDLSVYWYQQSLDQGLQFLIQYYNGEERAKGNILERFSAQQFPDLHSELNLSSLELGDSALYFCASSTRTGAGAEAFFGQGTRLTVV.